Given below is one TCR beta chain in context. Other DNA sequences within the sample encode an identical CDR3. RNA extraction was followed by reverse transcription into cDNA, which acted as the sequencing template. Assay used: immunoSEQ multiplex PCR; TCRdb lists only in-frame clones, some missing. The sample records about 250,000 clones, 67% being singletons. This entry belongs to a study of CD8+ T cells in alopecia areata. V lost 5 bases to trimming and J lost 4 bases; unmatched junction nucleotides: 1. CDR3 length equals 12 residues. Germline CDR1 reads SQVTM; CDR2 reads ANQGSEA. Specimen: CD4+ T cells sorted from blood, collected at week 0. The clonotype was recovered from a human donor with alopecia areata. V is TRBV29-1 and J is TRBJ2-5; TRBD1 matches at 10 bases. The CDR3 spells CSVRTGGETQYF. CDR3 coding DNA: TGCAGCGTTAGGACAGGGGGAGAGACCCAGTACTTC. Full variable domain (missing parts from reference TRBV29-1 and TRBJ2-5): SAVISQKPSRDICQRGTSLTIQCQVDSQVTMMFWYRQQPGQSLTLIATANQGSEATYESGFVIDKFPISRPNLTFSTLTVSNMSPEDSSIYLCSVRTGGETQYFGPGTRLLVL.